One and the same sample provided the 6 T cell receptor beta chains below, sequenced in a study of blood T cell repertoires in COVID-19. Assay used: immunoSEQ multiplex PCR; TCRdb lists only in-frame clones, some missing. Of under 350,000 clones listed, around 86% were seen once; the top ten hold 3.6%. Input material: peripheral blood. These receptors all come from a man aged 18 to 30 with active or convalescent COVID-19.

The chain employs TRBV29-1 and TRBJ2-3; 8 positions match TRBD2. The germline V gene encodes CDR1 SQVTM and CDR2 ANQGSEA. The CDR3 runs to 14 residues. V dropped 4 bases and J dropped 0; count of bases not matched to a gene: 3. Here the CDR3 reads CSVVSGTSTDTQYF. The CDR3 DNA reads TGCAGCGTTGTTAGCGGGACTAGCACAGATACGCAGTATTTT.

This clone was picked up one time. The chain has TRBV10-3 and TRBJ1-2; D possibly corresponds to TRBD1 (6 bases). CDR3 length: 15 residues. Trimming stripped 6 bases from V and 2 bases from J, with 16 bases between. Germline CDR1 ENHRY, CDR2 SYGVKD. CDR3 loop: CAIRPNGQKNYGYTF. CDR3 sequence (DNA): TGTGCCATCAGACCCAACGGACAGAAAAACTATGGCTACACCTTC.

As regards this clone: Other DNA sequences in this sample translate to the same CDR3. CDR3 sequence: CATSEGLSYEQYF. The CDR3 bases are TGTGCCACCTCCGAGGGCCTTTCCTACGAGCAGTACTTC. This sequence joins TRBV24-1 and TRBJ2-7; D is perhaps TRBD2 (5 bases). Germline values: CDR1 KGHDR, CDR2 SFDVKD. Trimming shortened V by 9 bases and J by 1 base, and 12 bases separated the two germline ends. The CDR3 contains 13 residues.

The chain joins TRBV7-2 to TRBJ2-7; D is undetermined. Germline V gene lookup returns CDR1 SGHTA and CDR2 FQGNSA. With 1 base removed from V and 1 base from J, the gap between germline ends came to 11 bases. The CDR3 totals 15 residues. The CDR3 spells CASSLVGRLSYEQYF. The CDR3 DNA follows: TGTGCCAGCAGCTTAGTTGGCAGATTATCCTACGAGCAGTACTTC.

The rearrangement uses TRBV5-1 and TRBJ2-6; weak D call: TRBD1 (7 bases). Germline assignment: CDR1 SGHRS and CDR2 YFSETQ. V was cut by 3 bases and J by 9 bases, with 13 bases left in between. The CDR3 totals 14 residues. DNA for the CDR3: TGCGCCAGCAGCTCGAACAGGGGAGGCAACGTCCTGACTTTC. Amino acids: CASSSNRGGNVLTF.

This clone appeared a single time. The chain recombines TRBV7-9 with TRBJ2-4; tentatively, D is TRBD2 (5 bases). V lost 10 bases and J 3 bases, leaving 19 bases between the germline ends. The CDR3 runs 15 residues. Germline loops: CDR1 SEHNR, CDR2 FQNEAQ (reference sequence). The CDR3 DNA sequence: TGTGCCACCTCAAACTGGGAGCCGGGCAAAAACATTCAGTACTTC. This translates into CATSNWEPGKNIQYF.